A selection of T cell receptor beta chains follows, all from one sample in a study of Ad26.COV2.S vaccination and SARS-CoV-2 variants. TCRdb keeps only in-frame clones here, not all; method: immunoSEQ multiplex PCR. This repertoire shows about 680,000 clones, around 89% found once; its top ten account for 1.5%. The sequencing here drew on peripheral blood, taken in a trial of Ad26.COV2.S vaccine versus placebo. The receptors originated from a person aged 18-65 years who received the Ad26.COV2.S COVID-19 vaccine or a placebo. Each CDR3 is given with its conserved first and last residue. Each record gives: J gene, clone size, D gene, V gene, CDR3 length, CDR3 protein, CDR3 DNA. D genes are given only for firm matches. Part of the rows lack a size; the others show once, few, many or a class for expanded clones.

j_gene: TRBJ2-7; abundance: NA; d_gene: NA; v_gene: TRBV6-5; len: 15; CDR3aa: CASSYSYKSPYEQYF; CDR3nt: TGTGCCAGCAGTTACTCCTATAAATCCCCCTACGAGCAGTACTTC
j_gene: TRBJ1-6; abundance: NA; d_gene: TRBD1; v_gene: TRBV4-3; len: 16; CDR3aa: CASSQERQGVWSPLHF; CDR3nt: TGCGCCAGCAGCCAAGAGCGACAGGGGGTCTGGTCACCCCTCCACTTT
j_gene: TRBJ2-2; abundance: NA; d_gene: TRBD2; v_gene: TRBV6-4; len: 15; CDR3aa: CASALAGGATGELFF; CDR3nt: TGTGCCAGCGCCCTAGCGGGAGGGGCCACCGGGGAGCTGTTTTTT
j_gene: TRBJ2-7; abundance: NA; d_gene: NA; v_gene: TRBV18; len: 11; CDR3aa: CASSPGYEQYF; CDR3nt: TGTGCCAGCTCCCCCGGTTACGAGCAGTACTTC
j_gene: TRBJ2-7; abundance: NA; d_gene: TRBD2; v_gene: TRBV7-2; len: 16; CDR3aa: CASSLVPSGSSYEQYF; CDR3nt: TGTGCCAGCAGCTTAGTGCCTAGCGGGAGTTCCTACGAGCAGTACTTC
j_gene: TRBJ2-1; abundance: once; d_gene: TRBD2; v_gene: TRBV5-4; len: 16; CDR3aa: CASSDELAGGYNEQFF; CDR3nt: TGTGCCAGCAGCGATGAACTAGCGGGAGGTTACAATGAGCAGTTCTTC
j_gene: TRBJ1-2; abundance: NA; d_gene: NA; v_gene: TRBV5-4; len: 16; CDR3aa: CASSPESTASNYGYTF; CDR3nt: TGTGCCAGCAGCCCTGAATCGACAGCTTCTAACTATGGCTACACCTTC
j_gene: TRBJ2-5; abundance: NA; d_gene: NA; v_gene: TRBV5-1; len: 14; CDR3aa: CASSLAGGVETQYF; CDR3nt: TGCGCCAGCAGCTTGGCTGGGGGAGTCGAGACCCAGTACTTC
j_gene: TRBJ2-7; abundance: NA; d_gene: NA; v_gene: TRBV3-1/TRBV3-2; len: 13; CDR3aa: CASSQAMTYEQYF; CDR3nt: TGTGCCAGCAGCCAAGCGATGACTTACGAGCAGTACTTC
j_gene: TRBJ2-7; abundance: NA; d_gene: TRBD1; v_gene: TRBV29-1; len: 16; CDR3aa: CSVEAASAGGPYEQYF; CDR3nt: TGCAGCGTTGAAGCAGCTTCCGCAGGGGGCCCCTACGAGCAGTACTTC
j_gene: TRBJ2-1; abundance: NA; d_gene: TRBD1; v_gene: TRBV18; len: 15; CDR3aa: CASSEGQSSYNEQFF; CDR3nt: TGTGCCAGCTCAGAGGGACAGAGCTCCTACAATGAGCAGTTCTTC
j_gene: TRBJ1-5; abundance: once; d_gene: TRBD1; v_gene: TRBV3-1/TRBV3-2; len: 16; CDR3aa: CASSQDGDSLNQPQHF; CDR3nt: TGTGCCAGCAGCCAAGATGGGGACAGCCTTAATCAGCCCCAGCATTTT
j_gene: TRBJ2-7; abundance: NA; d_gene: NA; v_gene: TRBV12-3/TRBV12-4; len: 13; CDR3aa: CASSYSGAYEQYF; CDR3nt: TGTGCCAGCAGTTATAGCGGCGCCTACGAGCAGTACTTC
j_gene: TRBJ2-7; abundance: few; d_gene: NA; v_gene: TRBV15; len: 14; CDR3aa: CATSRDNLIYEQYF; CDR3nt: TGTGCCACCAGCAGAGACAATTTGATCTACGAGCAGTACTTC
j_gene: TRBJ1-2; abundance: NA; d_gene: NA; v_gene: TRBV4-2; len: 15; CDR3aa: CASSQDEGTNYGYTF; CDR3nt: TGTGCCAGCAGCCAAGATGAAGGGACCAACTATGGCTACACCTTC
j_gene: TRBJ1-5; abundance: NA; d_gene: NA; v_gene: TRBV7-2; len: 15; CDR3aa: CASSFGVQGNQPQHF; CDR3nt: TGTGCCAGCAGCTTTGGGGTACAGGGAAATCAGCCCCAGCATTTT
j_gene: TRBJ1-6; abundance: NA; d_gene: NA; v_gene: TRBV2; len: 14; CDR3aa: CASSEDGEGSPLHF; CDR3nt: TGTGCCAGCAGTGAAGATGGGGAGGGCTCACCCCTCCACTTT
j_gene: TRBJ2-2; abundance: once; d_gene: NA; v_gene: TRBV4-2; len: 17; CDR3aa: CASSQAWGAGSGGELFF; CDR3nt: TGTGCCAGCAGCCAAGCCTGGGGGGCAGGAAGCGGCGGGGAGCTGTTTTTT
j_gene: TRBJ2-3; abundance: NA; d_gene: NA; v_gene: TRBV3-1/TRBV3-2; len: 15; CDR3aa: CASSQGLAFTDTQYF; CDR3nt: TGTGCCAGCAGCCAAGGGCTAGCCTTCACAGATACGCAGTATTTT
j_gene: TRBJ1-2; abundance: NA; d_gene: TRBD1; v_gene: TRBV7-2; len: 14; CDR3aa: CASSKRDRHYGYTF; CDR3nt: TGTGCCAGCAGCAAGAGGGACAGGCACTATGGCTACACCTTC
j_gene: TRBJ2-1; abundance: NA; d_gene: NA; v_gene: TRBV2; len: 14; CDR3aa: CASKRQGGGGEQFF; CDR3nt: TGTGCCAGCAAGAGGCAGGGAGGAGGTGGAGAGCAGTTCTTC
j_gene: TRBJ1-1; abundance: NA; d_gene: NA; v_gene: TRBV18; len: 11; CDR3aa: CASSPNGEAFF; CDR3nt: TGTGCCAGCTCACCCAACGGTGAAGCTTTCTTT